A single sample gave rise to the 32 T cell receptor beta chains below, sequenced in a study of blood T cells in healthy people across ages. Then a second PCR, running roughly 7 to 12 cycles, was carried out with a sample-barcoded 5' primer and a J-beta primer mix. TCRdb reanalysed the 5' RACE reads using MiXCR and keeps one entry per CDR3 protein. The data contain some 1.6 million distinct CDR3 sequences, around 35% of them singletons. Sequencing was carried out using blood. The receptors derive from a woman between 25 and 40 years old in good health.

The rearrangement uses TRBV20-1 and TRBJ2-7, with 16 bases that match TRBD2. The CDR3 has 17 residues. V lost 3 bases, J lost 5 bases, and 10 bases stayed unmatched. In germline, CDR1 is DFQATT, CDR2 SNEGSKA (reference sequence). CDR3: CSARGLAGGPSPHEQYF. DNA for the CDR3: TGCAGTGCTAGGGGACTAGCGGGAGGGCCCTCCCCCCACGAGCAGTACTTC.

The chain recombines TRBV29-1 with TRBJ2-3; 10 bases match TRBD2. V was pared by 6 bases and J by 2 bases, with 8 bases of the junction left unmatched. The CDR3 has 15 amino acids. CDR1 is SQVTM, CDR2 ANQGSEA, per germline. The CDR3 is CSVIGTSEVTDTQYF. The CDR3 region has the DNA TGCAGCGTCATCGGGACTAGCGAGGTCACAGATACGCAGTATTTT.

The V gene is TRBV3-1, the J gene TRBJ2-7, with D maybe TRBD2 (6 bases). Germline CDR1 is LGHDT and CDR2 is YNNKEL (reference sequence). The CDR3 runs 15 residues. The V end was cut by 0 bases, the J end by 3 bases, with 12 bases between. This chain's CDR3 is CASSQDRERIYEQYF. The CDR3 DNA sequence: TGTGCCAGCAGCCAAGATCGGGAGCGGATCTACGAGCAGTACTTC.

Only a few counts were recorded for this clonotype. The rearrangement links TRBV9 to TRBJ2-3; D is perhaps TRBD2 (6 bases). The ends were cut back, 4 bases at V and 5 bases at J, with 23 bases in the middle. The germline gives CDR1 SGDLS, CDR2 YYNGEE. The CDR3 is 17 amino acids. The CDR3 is CASSFGMGGSIGDTQYF. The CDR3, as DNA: TGTGCCAGCAGCTTTGGTATGGGGGGATCGATTGGAGATACGCAGTATTTT.

The CDR3 DNA sequence: TGTGCCAGCAGCTCCCAGGGTTGGAGCGAGCAGTACTTC. Its protein product is CASSSQGWSEQYF. The genes are TRBV5-6 and TRBJ2-7; D is perhaps TRBD1 (5 bases). Germline V gives CDR1 SGHDT, CDR2 YYEEEE. The CDR3 sequence is 13 residues long. V was trimmed by 3 bases and J by 6 bases, leaving 13 bases between them. Full variable domain (rest looked up from reference TRBV5-6 and TRBJ2-7): DAGVTQSPTHLIKTRGQQVTLRCSPKSGHDTVSWYQQALGQGPQFIFQYYEEEERQRGNFPDRFSGHQFPNYSSELNVNALLLGDSALYLCASSSQGWSEQYFGPGTRLTVT.

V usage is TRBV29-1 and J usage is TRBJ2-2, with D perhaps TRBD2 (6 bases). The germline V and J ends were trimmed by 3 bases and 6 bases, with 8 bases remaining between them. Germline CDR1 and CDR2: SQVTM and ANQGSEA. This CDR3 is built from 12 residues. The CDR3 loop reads CSVEWRAGELFF. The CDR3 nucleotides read TGCAGCGTTGAGTGGAGGGCCGGGGAGCTGTTTTTT.

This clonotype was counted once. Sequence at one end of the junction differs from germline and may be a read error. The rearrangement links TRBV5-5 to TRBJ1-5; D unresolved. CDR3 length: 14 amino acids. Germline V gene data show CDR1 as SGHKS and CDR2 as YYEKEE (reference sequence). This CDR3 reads CASSPSIGNQPQNF. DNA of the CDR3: TGTGCCAGCAGCCCCAGCATAGGAAATCAGCCCCAGAATTTT. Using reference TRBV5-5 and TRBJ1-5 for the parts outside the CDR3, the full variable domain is DAGVTQSPTHLIKTRGQQVTLRCSPISGHKSVSWYQQVLGQGPQFIFQYYEKEERGRGNFPDRFSARQFPNYSSELNVNALLLGDSALYLCASSPSIGNQPQNFGDGTRLSIL.

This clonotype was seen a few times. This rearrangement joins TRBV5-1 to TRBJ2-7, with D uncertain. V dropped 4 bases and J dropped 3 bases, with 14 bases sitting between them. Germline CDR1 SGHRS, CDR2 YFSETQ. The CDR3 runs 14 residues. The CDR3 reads CASSPWPDHYEQYF. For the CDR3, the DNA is TGCGCCAGCAGCCCCTGGCCGGATCACTACGAGCAGTACTTC.

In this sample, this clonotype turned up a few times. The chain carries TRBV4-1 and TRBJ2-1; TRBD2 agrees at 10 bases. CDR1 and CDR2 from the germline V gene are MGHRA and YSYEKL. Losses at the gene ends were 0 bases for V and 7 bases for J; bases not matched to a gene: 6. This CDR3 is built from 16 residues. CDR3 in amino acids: CASSQEASGRGNEQFF. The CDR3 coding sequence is TGCGCCAGCAGCCAAGAGGCTAGCGGGAGAGGGAATGAGCAGTTCTTC.

The CDR3 coding sequence is TGCGCCAGCAGCTTGCTTGGGATACCGGGACAGGACAACCAAGAGACCCAGTACTTC. Protein sequence: CASSLLGIPGQDNQETQYF. The chain carries TRBV5-1 and TRBJ2-5, with 8 positions matching TRBD1. V shed 1 base, J shed 0 bases, and the junction held 14 bases outside the gene matches. The CDR3 runs 19 residues. The germline V gene has CDR1 SGHRS and CDR2 YFSETQ.

The CDR3 DNA sequence: TGTGCCAGCATTGTTCACGGCTCCTACGAGCAGTACTTC. Protein: CASIVHGSYEQYF. The rearrangement links TRBV2 to TRBJ2-7; D is unclear. The germline V gene has CDR1 SNHLY and CDR2 FYNNEI. The CDR3 spans 13 residues. Trimming took 7 bases from V and 0 from J, leaving 10 bases between them.

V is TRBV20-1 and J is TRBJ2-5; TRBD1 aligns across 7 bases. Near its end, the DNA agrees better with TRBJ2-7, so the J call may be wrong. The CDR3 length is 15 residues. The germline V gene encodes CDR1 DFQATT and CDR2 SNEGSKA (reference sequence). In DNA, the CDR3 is TGCAGTGCTAGAAGTCGGGACAGCGCGAGCTACGAGCAGTACTTC. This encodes CSARSRDSASYEQYF.

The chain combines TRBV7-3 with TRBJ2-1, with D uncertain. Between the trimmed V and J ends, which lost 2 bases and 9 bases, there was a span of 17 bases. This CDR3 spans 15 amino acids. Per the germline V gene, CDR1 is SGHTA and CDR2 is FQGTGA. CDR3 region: CASSLGSGRLVEQFF. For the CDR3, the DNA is TGTGCCAGCAGCTTAGGGTCGGGCCGGCTTGTTGAGCAGTTCTTC.

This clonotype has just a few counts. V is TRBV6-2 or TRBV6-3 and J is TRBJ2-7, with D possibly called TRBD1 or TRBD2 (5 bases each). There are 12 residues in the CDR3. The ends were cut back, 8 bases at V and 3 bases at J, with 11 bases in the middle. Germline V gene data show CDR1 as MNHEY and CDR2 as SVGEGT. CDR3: CASSGANYEQYF. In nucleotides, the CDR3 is TGTGCCAGCTCCGGGGCGAACTACGAGCAGTACTTC.

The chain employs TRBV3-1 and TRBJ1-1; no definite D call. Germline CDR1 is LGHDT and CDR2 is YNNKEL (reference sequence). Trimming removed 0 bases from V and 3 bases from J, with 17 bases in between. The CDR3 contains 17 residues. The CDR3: CASSQDRLYETYTEAFF. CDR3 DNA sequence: TGTGCCAGCAGCCAAGATAGGTTATATGAGACGTACACTGAAGCTTTCTTT. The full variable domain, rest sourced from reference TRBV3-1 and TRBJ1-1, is DTAVSQTPKYLVTQMGNDKSIKCEQNLGHDTMYWYKQDSKKFLKIMFSYNNKELIINETVPNRFSPKSPDKAHLNLHINSLELGDSAVYFCASSQDRLYETYTEAFFGQGTRLTVV.

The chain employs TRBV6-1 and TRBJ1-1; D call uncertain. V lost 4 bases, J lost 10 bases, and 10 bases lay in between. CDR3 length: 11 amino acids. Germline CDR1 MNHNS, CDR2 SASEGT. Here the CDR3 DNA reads TGTGCCAGCAGTGGGGCAGGTGGAGCTTTCTTT. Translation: CASSGAGGAFF.

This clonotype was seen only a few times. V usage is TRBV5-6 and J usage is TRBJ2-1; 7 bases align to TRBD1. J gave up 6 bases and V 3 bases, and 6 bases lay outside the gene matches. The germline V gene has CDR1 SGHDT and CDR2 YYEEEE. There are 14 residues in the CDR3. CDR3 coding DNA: TGTGCCAGCAGCTACCGGGACAGCTCCAATGAGCAGTTCTTC. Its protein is CASSYRDSSNEQFF.

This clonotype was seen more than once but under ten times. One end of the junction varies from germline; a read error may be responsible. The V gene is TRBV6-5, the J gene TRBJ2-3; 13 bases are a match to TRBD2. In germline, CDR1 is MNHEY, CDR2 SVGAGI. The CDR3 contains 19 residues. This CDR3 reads CASSYSPTSGGALADTQYF. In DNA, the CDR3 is TGTGCCAGTAGTTACTCTCCCACTAGCGGGGGGGCCTTGGCAGATACGCAGTATTTT.

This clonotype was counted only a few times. The CDR3 DNA reads TGTGCCATCAGTGAGTCCTATAGGGACAGTGGCGGAAAACTGTTTTTT. As protein: CAISESYRDSGGKLFF. This chain links TRBV10-3 with TRBJ1-4; 7 bases are a match to TRBD1. The CDR3 extends over 16 amino acids. Per the germline V gene, CDR1 is ENHRY and CDR2 is SYGVKD. Trimming removed 0 bases from V and 10 bases from J; junction bases left unmatched: 11.

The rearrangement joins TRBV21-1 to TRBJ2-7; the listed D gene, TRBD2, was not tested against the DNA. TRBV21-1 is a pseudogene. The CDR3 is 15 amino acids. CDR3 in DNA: TGTGCCAGCAGCAAAGTGGGGTGGAGGGTATACGAGCAGTACTTC. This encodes CASSKVGWRVYEQYF.

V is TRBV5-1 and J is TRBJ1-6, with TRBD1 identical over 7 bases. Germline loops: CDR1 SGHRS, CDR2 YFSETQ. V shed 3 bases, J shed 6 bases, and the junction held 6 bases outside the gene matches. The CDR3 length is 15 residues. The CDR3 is CASSSATGLNSPLHF. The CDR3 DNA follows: TGCGCCAGCAGCTCCGCGACAGGGCTTAATTCACCCCTCCACTTT.

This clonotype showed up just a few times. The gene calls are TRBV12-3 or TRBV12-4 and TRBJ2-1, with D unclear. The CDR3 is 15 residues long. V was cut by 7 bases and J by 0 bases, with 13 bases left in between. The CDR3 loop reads CASTEISSSYNEQFF. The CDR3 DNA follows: TGTGCCAGCACCGAGATCTCTAGCTCCTACAATGAGCAGTTCTTC.

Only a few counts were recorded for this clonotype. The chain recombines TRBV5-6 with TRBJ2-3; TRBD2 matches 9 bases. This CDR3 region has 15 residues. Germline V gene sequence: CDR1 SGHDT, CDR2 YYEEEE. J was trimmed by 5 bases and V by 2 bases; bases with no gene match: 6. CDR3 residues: CASSFVAGAKDTQYF. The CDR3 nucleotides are TGTGCCAGCAGCTTCGTAGCGGGAGCTAAAGATACGCAGTATTTT.

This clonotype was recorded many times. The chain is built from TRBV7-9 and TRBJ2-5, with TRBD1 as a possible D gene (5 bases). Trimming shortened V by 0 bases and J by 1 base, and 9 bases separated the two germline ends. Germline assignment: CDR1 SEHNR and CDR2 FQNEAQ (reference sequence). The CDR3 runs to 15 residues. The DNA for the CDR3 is TGTGCCAGCAGCTTAGCTGGACACAGCCAAGAGACCCAGTACTTC. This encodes CASSLAGHSQETQYF.

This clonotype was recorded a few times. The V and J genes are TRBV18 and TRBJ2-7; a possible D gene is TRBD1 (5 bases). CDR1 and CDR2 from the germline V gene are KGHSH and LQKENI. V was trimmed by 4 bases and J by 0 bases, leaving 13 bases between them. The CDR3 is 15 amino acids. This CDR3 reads CASSQSTESSYEQYF. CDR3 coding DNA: TGTGCCAGCTCACAATCGACAGAGAGCTCCTACGAGCAGTACTTC.

Here the CDR3 reads CSAPVGGKNIQYF. In DNA form, the CDR3 reads TGCAGTGCTCCGGTCGGGGGTAAAAACATTCAGTACTTC. The gene calls are TRBV20-1 and TRBJ2-4, with D possibly being TRBD2 (6 bases). The CDR3 sequence is 13 residues long. Germline V CDR1 and CDR2: DFQATT, SNEGSKA (reference sequence). The ends were cut back, 5 bases at V and 4 bases at J, with 12 bases in the middle.

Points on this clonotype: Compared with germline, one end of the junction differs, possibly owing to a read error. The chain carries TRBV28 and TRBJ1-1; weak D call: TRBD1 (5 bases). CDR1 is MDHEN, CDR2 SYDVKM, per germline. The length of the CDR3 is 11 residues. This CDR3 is CTSRRGTEAFF. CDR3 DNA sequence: TGTACCAGCAGAAGGGGCACTGAAGCTTTCTTT.

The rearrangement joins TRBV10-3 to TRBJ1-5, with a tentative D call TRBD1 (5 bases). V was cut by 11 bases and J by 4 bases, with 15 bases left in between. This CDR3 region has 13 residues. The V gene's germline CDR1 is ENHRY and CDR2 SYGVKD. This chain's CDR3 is CASRGGLNQPQHF. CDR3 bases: TGTGCCTCACGGGGGGGATTAAATCAGCCCCAGCATTTT.

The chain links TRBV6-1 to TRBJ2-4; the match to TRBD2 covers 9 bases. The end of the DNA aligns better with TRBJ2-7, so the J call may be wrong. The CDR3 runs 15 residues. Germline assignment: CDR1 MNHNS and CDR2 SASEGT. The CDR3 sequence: CASTQGASGIYEQYF. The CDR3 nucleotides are TGTGCCAGCACACAAGGGGCTAGCGGGATCTACGAGCAGTACTTC.

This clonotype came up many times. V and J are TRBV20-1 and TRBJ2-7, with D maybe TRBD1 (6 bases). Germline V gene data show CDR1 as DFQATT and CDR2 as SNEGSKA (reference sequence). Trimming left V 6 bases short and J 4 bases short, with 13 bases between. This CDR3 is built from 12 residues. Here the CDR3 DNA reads TGCAGTGCCCCGGACAGTAATTACGAGCAGTACTTC. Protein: CSAPDSNYEQYF.

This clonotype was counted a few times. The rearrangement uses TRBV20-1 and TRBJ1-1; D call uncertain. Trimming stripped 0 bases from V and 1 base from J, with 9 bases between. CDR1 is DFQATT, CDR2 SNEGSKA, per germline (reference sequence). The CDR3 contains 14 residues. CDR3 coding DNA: TGCAGTGCTAGAGATCAAGGACCGAACACTGAAGCTTTCTTT. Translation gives CSARDQGPNTEAFF.

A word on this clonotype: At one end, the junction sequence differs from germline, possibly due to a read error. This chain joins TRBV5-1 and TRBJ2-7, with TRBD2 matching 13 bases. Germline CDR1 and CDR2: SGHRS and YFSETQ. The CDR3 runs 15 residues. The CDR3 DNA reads TGCGCCGGCAGCTGGACTAGCGGGAGTTCCTACGAGCAGTACTTC. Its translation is CAGSWTSGSSYEQYF. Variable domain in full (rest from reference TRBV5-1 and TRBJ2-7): KAGVTQTPRYLIKTRGQQVTLSCSPISGHRSVSWYQQTPGQGLQFLFEYFSETQRNKGNFPGRFSGRQFSNSRSEMNVSTLELGDSALYLCAGSWTSGSSYEQYFGPGTRLTVT.